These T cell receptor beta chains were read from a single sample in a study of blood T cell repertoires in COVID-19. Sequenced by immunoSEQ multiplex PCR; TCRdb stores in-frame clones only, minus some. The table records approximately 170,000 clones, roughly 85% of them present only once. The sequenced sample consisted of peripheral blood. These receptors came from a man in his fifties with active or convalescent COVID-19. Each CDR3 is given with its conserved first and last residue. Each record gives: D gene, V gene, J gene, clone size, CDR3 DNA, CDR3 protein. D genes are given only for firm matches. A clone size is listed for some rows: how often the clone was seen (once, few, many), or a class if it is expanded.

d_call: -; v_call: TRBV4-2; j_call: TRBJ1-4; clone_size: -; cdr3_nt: TGTGCCAGCAGCCAAGGTACCGGTGAGGCAACTAATGAAAAACTGTTTTTT; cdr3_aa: CASSQGTGEATNEKLFF
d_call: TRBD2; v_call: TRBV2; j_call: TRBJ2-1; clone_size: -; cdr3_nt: TGTGCCAGCAGTGAAAAGCCAGCGGGGAAGTTCAATGAGCAGTTCTTC; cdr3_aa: CASSEKPAGKFNEQFF
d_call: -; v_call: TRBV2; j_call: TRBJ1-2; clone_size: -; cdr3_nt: TGTGCCAGCAGTGATTTGGGCCCAGGTTTGAGTGGCTACACCTTC; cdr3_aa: CASSDLGPGLSGYTF
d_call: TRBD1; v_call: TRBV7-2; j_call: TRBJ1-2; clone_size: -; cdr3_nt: TGTGCCAGCAGCTCATTACAGGGGGTCCATAACTATGGCTACACCTTC; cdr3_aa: CASSSLQGVHNYGYTF
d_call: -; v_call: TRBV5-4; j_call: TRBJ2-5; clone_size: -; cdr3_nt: TGTGCCAGCAGCGGGCCACCCCAAGAGACCCAGTACTTC; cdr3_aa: CASSGPPQETQYF
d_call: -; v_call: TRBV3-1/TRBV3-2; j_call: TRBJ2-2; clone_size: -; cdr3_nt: TGTGCCAGCAGCCCGGACACGAACACCGGGGAGCTGTTTTTT; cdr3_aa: CASSPDTNTGELFF
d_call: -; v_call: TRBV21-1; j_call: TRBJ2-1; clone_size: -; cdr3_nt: TGTGCCAGCAGCAAAGCTGCGAATAGTCTCCCTCCTTTCTTC; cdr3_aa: CASSKAANSLPPFF
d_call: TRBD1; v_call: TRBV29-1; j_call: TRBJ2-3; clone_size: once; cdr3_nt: TGCAGCACCGACAGGGCTTCCACAGATACGCAGTATTTT; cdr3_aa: CSTDRASTDTQYF
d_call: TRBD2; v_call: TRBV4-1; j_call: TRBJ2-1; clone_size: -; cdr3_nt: TGCGCCAGCAGCCAAGATCAGGGTAGCGGGAGGGCCTTTGGGTTCTTC; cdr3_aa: CASSQDQGSGRAFGFF
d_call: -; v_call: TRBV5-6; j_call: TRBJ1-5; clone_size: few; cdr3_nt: TGTGCCAGCAGCTTGTGGTCAGGCCCGATTAGCAATCAGCCCCAGCATTTT; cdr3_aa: CASSLWSGPISNQPQHF
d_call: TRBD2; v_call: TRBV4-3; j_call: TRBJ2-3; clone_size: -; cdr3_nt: TGCGCCAGCAGCCAGAGCGGGGGGCGCACAGATACGCAGTATTTT; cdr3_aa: CASSQSGGRTDTQYF
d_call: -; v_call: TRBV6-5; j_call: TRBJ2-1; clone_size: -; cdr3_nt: TGTGCCAGCAGTTACGAGAGCCCGAGCTCCTACAATGAGCAGTTCTTC; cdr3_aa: CASSYESPSSYNEQFF
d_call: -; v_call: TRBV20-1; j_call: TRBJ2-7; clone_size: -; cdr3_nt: TGCAGTGTTTGGAGCTCCTACGAGCAGTACTTC; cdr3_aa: CSVWSSYEQYF
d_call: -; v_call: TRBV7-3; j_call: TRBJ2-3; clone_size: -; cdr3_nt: TGTACCAGCAGCTCCAGGGGTGGCACAGATACGCAGTATTTT; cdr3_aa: CTSSSRGGTDTQYF
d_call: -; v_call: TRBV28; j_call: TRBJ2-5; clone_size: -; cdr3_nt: TGTGCCAGCAGGCTTTATATGGGGGCCGGGGAGACCCAGTACTTC; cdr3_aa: CASRLYMGAGETQYF